This TCR beta chain was identified in a study of blood T cell repertoires in COVID-19. Per the original data handling: Quantification of nucleated cells was approximated via reference gene primer amplification. The repertoire was sequenced with immunoSEQ multiplex PCR; TCRdb's copy has only in-frame clones and lacks some. V and J calls plus clone size are reproduced from that table; the DNA served to infer D and trimming. The sample carries around 67,000 clones, about 87% recorded once. This CDR3 is built from 13 residues. V was pared by 0 bases and J by 3 bases, with 7 bases between. Germline CDR1 and CDR2: SGHRS and YFSETQ.

The source material was peripheral blood. This chain connects TRBV5-1 to TRBJ2-7; the D gene is possibly TRBD1 (6 bases). The receptor was derived from a man in his forties or fifties with active COVID-19. The CDR3 loop reads CASSLGGLYEQYF. As DNA, the CDR3 is TGCGCCAGCAGCTTGGGGGGGCTCTACGAGCAGTACTTC. Filled out from reference TRBV5-1 and TRBJ2-7, the complete variable domain reads KAGVTQTPRYLIKTRGQQVTLSCSPISGHRSVSWYQQTPGQGLQFLFEYFSETQRNKGNFPGRFSGRQFSNSRSEMNVSTLELGDSALYLCASSLGGLYEQYFGPGTRLTVT.